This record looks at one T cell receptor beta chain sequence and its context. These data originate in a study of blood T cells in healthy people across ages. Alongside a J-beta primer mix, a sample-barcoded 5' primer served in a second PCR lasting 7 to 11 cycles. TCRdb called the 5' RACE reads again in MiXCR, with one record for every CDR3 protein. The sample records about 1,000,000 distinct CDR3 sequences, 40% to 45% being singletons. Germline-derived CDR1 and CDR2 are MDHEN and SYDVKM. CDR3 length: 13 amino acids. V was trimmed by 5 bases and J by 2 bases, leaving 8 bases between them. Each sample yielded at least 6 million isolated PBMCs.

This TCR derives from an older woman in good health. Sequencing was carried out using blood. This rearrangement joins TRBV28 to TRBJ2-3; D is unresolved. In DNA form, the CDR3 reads TGTGCCAGCAGTCTCGAAACCACAGATACGCAGTATTTT. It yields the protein CASSLETTDTQYF.